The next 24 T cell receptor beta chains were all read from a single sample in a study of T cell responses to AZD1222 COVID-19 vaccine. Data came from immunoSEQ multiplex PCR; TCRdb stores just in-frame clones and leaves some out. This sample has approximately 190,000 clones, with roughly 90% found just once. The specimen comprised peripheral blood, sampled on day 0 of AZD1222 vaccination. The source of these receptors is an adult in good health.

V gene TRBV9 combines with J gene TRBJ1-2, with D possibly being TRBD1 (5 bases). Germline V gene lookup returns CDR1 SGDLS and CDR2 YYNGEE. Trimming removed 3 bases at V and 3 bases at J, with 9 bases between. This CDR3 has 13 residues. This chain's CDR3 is CASSGARDYGYTF. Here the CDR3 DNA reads TGTGCCAGCAGCGGGGCCAGGGACTATGGCTACACCTTC.

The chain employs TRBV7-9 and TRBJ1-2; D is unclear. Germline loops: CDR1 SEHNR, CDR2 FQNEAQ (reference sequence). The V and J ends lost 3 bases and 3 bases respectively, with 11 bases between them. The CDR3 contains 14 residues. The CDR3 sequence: CASSFFGTDYGYTF. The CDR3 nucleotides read TGTGCCAGCAGCTTCTTCGGCACCGACTATGGCTACACCTTC.

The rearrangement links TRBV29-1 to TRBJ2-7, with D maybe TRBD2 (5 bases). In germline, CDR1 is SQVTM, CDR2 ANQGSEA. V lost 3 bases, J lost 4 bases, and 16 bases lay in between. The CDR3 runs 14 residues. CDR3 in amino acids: CSVDTGISPYEQYF. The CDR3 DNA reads TGCAGCGTTGATACCGGGATATCCCCGTACGAGCAGTACTTC.

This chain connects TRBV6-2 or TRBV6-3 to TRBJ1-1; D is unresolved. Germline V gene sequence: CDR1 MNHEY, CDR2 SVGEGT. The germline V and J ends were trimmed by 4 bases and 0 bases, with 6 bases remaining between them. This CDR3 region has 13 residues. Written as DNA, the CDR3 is TGTGCCAGCAGTTCGGACTTGAACACTGAAGCTTTCTTT. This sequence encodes CASSSDLNTEAFF.

The CDR3 DNA sequence: TGCAGTGCTAGTATGGAGCGGGCAAGCTCCTACGAGCAGTACTTC. This sequence encodes CSASMERASSYEQYF. The rearrangement uses TRBV20-1 and TRBJ2-7, with D possibly being TRBD2 (6 bases). Germline V CDR1 and CDR2: DFQATT, SNEGSKA (reference sequence). V lost 3 bases, J lost 0 bases, and 15 bases lay in between. The CDR3 runs 15 residues.

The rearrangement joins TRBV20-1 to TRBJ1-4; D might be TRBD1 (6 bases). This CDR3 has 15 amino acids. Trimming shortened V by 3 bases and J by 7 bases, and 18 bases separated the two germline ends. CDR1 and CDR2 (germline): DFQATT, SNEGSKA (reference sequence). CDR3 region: CSASSGGKGFEKLFF. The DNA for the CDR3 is TGCAGTGCTAGTTCCGGGGGCAAGGGGTTTGAAAAACTGTTTTTT.

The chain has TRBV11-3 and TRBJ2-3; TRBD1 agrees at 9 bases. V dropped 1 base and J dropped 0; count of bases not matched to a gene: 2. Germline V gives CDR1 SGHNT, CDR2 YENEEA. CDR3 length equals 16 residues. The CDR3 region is CASSLGDRVSTDTQYF. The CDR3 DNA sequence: TGTGCCAGCAGCTTAGGGGACAGGGTGAGCACAGATACGCAGTATTTT. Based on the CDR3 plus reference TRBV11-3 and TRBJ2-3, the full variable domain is EAGVVQSPRYKIIEKKQPVAFWCNPISGHNTLYWYLQNLGQGPELLIRYENEEAVDDSQLPKDRFSAERLKGVDSTLKIQPAELGDSAVYLCASSLGDRVSTDTQYFGPGTRLTVL.

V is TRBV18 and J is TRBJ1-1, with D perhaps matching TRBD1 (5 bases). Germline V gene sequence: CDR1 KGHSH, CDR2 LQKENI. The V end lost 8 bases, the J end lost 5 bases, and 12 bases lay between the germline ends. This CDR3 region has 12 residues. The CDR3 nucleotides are TGTGCCAGCGGTGTAGGGGAAACTGAAGCTTTCTTT. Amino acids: CASGVGETEAFF.

DNA for the CDR3: TGTGCCAGCAGCTTAGTGGCAGGGGGGAGTTCACCCCTCCACTTT. It yields the protein CASSLVAGGSSPLHF. The chain carries TRBV11-1 and TRBJ1-6; TRBD1 matches at 7 bases. After removal of 1 base from V and 9 bases from J, the junction contained 6 bases not matched to a gene. The CDR3 totals 15 residues. The germline CDR1 and CDR2 sequences are SGHAT and FQDESV (reference sequence). Variable domain in full (rest from reference TRBV11-1 and TRBJ1-6): EAEVAQSPRYKITEKSQAVAFWCDPISGHATLYWYRQILGQGPELLVQFQDESVVDDSQLPKDRFSAERLKGVDSTLKIQPAELGDSAMYLCASSLVAGGSSPLHFGNGTRLTVT.

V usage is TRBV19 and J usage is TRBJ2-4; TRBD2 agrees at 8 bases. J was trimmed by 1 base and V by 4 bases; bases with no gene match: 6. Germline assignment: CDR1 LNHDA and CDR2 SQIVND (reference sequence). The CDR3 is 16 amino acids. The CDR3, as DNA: TGTGCCAGTAGTACTCCCCGGACTAGCGCCAAAAACATTCAGTACTTC. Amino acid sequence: CASSTPRTSAKNIQYF. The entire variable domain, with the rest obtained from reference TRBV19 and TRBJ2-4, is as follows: DGGITQSPKYLFRKEGQNVTLSCEQNLNHDAMYWYRQDPGQGLRLIYYSQIVNDFQKGDIAEGYSVSREKKESFPLTVTSAQKNPTAFYLCASSTPRTSAKNIQYFGAGTRLSVL.

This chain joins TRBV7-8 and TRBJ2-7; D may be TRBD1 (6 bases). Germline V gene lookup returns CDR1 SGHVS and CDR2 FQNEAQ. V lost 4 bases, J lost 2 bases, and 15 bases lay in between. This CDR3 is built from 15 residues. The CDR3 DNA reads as TGTGCCAGCAGCTCGACAGGTGATATGGCCTACGAGCAGTACTTC. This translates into CASSSTGDMAYEQYF. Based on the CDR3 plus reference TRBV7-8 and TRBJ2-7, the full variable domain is GAGVSQSPRYKVAKRGQDVALRCDPISGHVSLFWYQQALGQGPEFLTYFQNEAQLDKSGLPSDRFFAERPEGSVSTLKIQRTQQEDSAVYLCASSSTGDMAYEQYFGPGTRLTVT.

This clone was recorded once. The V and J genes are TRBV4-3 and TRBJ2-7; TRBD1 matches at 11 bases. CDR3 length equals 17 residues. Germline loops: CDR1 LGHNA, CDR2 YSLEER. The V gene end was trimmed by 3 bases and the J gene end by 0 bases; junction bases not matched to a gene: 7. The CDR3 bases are TGCGCCAGCAGCCATGGGACAGGGGGTGGAAGCTCCTACGAGCAGTACTTC. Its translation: CASSHGTGGGSSYEQYF.

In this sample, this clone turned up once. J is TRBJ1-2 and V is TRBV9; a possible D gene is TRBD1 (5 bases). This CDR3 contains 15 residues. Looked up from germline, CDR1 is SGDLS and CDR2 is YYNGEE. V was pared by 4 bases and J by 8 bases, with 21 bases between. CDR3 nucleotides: TGTGCCAGCAGCCCATCTGGGGGAGGGGTTTGGGGCTACACCTTC. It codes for CASSPSGGGVWGYTF. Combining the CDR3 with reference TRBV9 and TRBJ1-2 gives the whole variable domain DSGVTQTPKHLITATGQRVTLRCSPRSGDLSVYWYQQSLDQGLQFLIQYYNGEERAKGNILERFSAQQFPDLHSELNLSSLELGDSALYFCASSPSGGGVWGYTFGSGTRLTVV.

The CDR3: CASRIAMNTEAFF. As DNA, the CDR3 is TGTGCCAGCAGGATAGCCATGAACACTGAAGCTTTCTTT. V gene TRBV2 combines with J gene TRBJ1-1; no firm D call. The CDR3 sequence is 13 residues long. Germline assignment: CDR1 SNHLY and CDR2 FYNNEI. Trimming removed 6 bases from V and 0 bases from J, with 8 bases in between.

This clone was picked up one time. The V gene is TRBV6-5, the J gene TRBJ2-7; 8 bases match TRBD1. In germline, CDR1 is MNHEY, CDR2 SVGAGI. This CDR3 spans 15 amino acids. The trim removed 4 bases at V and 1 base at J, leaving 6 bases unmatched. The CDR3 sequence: CASSFSGGRSYEQYF. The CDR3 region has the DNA TGTGCCAGCAGTTTCTCAGGGGGCAGGTCCTACGAGCAGTACTTC.

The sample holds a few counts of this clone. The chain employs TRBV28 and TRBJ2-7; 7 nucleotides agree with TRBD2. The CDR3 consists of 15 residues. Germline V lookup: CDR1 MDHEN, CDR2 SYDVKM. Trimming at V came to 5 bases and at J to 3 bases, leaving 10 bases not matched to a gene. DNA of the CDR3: TGTGCCAGCAGTGTAGTTCTAGCGGTGAGCTACGAGCAGTACTTC. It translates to CASSVVLAVSYEQYF.

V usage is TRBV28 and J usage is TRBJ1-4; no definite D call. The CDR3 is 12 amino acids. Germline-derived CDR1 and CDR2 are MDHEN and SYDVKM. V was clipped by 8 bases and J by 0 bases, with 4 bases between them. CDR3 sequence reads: CASHATNEKLFF. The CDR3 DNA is TGTGCCAGCCATGCAACTAATGAAAAACTGTTTTTT.

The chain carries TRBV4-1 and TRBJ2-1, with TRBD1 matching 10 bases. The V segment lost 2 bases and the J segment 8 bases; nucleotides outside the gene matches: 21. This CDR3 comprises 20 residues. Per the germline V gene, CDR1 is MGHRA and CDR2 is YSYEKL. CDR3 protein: CASSQFASSPGQGRSDEQFF. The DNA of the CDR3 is TGCGCCAGCAGCCAATTCGCCTCCTCCCCGGGACAGGGGAGATCCGATGAGCAGTTCTTC.

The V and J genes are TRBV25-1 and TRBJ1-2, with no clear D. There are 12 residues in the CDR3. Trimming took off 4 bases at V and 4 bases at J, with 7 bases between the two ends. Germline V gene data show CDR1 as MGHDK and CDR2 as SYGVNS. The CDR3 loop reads CASSGRVYGYTF. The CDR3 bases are TGTGCCAGCAGTGGGCGGGTCTATGGCTACACCTTC.

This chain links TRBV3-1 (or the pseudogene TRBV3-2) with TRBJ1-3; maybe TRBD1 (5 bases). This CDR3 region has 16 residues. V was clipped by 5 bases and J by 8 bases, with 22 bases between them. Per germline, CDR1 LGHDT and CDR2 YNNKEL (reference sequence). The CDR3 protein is CASSSASQTGEDTIYF. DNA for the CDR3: TGTGCCAGCAGCTCCGCCAGTCAAACGGGGGAGGACACCATATATTTT.

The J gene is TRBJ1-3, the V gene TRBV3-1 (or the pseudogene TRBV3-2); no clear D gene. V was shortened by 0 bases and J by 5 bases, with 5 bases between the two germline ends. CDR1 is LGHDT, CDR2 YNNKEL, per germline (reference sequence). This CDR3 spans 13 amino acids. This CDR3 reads CASSQDARNTIYF. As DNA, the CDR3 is TGTGCCAGCAGCCAAGATGCCAGAAACACCATATATTTT.

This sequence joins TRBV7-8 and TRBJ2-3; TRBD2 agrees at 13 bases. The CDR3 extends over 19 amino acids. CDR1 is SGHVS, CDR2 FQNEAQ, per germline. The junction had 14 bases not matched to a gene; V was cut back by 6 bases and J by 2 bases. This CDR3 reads CASSRDPRLAGGTTDTQYF. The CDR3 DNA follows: TGTGCCAGCAGTCGAGACCCCCGACTAGCGGGAGGAACCACAGATACGCAGTATTTT.

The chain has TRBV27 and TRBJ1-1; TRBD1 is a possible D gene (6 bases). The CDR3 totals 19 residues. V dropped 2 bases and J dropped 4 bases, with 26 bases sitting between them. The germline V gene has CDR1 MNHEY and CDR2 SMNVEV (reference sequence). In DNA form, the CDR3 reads TGTGCCAGCAGTTTAATGGGTGGCAGGGGCCCTACCGGGGTCACTGAAGCTTTCTTT. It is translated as CASSLMGGRGPTGVTEAFF.

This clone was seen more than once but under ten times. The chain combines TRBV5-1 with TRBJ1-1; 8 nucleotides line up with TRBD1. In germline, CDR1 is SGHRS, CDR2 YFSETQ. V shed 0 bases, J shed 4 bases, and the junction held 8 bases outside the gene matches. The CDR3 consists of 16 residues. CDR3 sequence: CASSLGPTGDRTEAFF. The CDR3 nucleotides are TGCGCCAGCAGCTTGGGCCCGACAGGGGATCGCACTGAAGCTTTCTTT.